The present TCR beta chain was sequenced within a study of T cells in Graves' hyperthyroidism and ophthalmopathy. Inclusion characteristics of ophthalmopathy patients comprised a Clinical Activity Score of at least 3, a NOSPECS grade of at least 4, and duration under 3 months. Patients were excluded because of uncontrolled infection, other autoimmune disease, pregnancy or lactation. Out of around 10 ml of fresh peripheral blood came the PBMCs. The TCR beta CDR3 regions underwent amplification using RNA transcripts as the source. Primed by the HTBI set, a first-round RT-PCR was run on the TCR CDR3. TCRdb analysed the multiplex PCR reads with MiXCR anew, one entry per CDR3 protein. The table lists 530,000 or so distinct CDR3 sequences, 17% of them singletons. The V and J ends lost 3 bases and 4 bases respectively, with 12 bases between them. This CDR3 spans 14 amino acids. Germline values: CDR1 MNHEY, CDR2 SMNVEV (reference sequence).

Many counts were recorded for this clonotype. Sequenced material: blood. The gene calls are TRBV27 and TRBJ1-1; D is perhaps TRBD1 (5 bases). This clonotype was obtained from a woman aged 18-35 years with Graves' ophthalmopathy. The CDR3 sequence is CASSLLGTATEAFF. In DNA form, the CDR3 reads TGTGCCAGCAGTTTGCTCGGGACTGCCACTGAAGCTTTCTTT.